This passage covers 11 T cell receptor beta chains from one sample sequenced in a study of cytomegalovirus exposure and HLA in healthy donors. It was with 60 Vbeta and 13 Jbeta primers that the PCR ran. Some clones are missing from TCRdb's copy, which holds only in-frame ones; the method was immunoSEQ multiplex PCR. The table shows 110,000 or so clones, with more than 60% occurring only once. Sequenced material: PBMCs. The receptors stem from a female donor in good health and CMV-seronegative.

This clone has more than one count but fewer than ten. The genes are TRBV6-5 and TRBJ1-2, with unresolved D. The CDR3 spans 13 residues. V gave up 2 bases and J gave up 2 bases, with 6 bases separating them. The germline CDR1 and CDR2 sequences are MNHEY and SVGAGI. CDR3: CASSYLENYGYTF. CDR3 nucleotide sequence: TGTGCCAGCAGTTACCTGGAGAACTATGGCTACACCTTC.

This clone occurred a few times. The chain links TRBV4-3 to TRBJ2-7, with 9 nucleotides matching TRBD1. This CDR3 is built from 16 residues. Germline assignment: CDR1 LGHNA and CDR2 YSLEER. V shed 1 base, J shed 2 bases, and the junction held 6 bases outside the gene matches. CDR3 nucleotides: TGCGCCAGCAGCCAAGGGACCGGGACAGGGACCTACGAGCAGTACTTC. Translating it yields CASSQGTGTGTYEQYF.

This clone was counted a single time. One junction end disagrees with the germline gene, perhaps due to a read error. The CDR3 sequence: CASSLALSGRETQYF. The CDR3 nucleotides read TGTGCTAGCAGCTTAGCGTTATCGGGGAGGGAGACCCAGTACTTC. The chain is built from TRBV7-7 and TRBJ2-5, with a possible D match to TRBD2 (6 bases). The CDR3 spans 15 residues. Germline CDR1 SSHAT, CDR2 FNYEAQ (reference sequence).

This chain links TRBV6-5 with TRBJ2-5; TRBD1 aligns across 9 bases. The junction had 5 bases not matched to a gene; V was cut back by 6 bases and J by 6 bases. Germline values: CDR1 MNHEY, CDR2 SVGAGI. The CDR3 has 13 residues. The CDR3 reads CASRDRGAKTQYF. The CDR3 DNA is TGTGCCAGCAGGGACAGGGGTGCGAAGACCCAGTACTTC.

This clone has a single count. This sequence joins TRBV5-1 and TRBJ2-3, with 7 bases identical to TRBD1. V was pared by 0 bases and J by 7 bases, with 5 bases of the junction left unmatched. Per germline, CDR1 SGHRS and CDR2 YFSETQ. The CDR3 is 14 residues long. The CDR3, as DNA: TGCGCCAGCAGCTTGGCTGAACAGGGGCATACGCAGTATTTT. It is translated as CASSLAEQGHTQYF.

The chain is built from TRBV30 and TRBJ2-2; D remains unclear. V lost 3 bases and J lost 6, with 14 bases in between. This CDR3 region has 14 residues. Looked up from germline, CDR1 is GTSNPN and CDR2 is SVGIG (reference sequence). CDR3 in amino acids: CAWRALPSAGELFF. The CDR3 bases are TGTGCCTGGAGGGCGCTACCGAGCGCCGGGGAGCTGTTTTTT.

This chain uses TRBV15 with TRBJ1-1; D unclear. The germline V gene has CDR1 LNHNV and CDR2 YYDKDF (reference sequence). The CDR3 runs 14 residues. V was clipped by 0 bases and J by 8 bases, with 13 bases between them. Here the CDR3 reads CATSRDLEILEAFF. The DNA of the CDR3 is TGTGCCACCAGCAGAGATTTAGAAATCCTGGAAGCTTTCTTT.

The rearrangement links TRBV2 to TRBJ2-1, with 8 nucleotides matching TRBD2. Germline V lookup: CDR1 SNHLY, CDR2 FYNNEI. CDR3 length: 16 residues. V trimming: 2 bases; J trimming: 7 bases; junction bases outside the gene matches: 10. The CDR3 protein is CASSEIVAGRANEQFF. CDR3 nucleotide sequence: TGTGCCAGCAGTGAAATTGTAGCGGGGAGAGCTAATGAGCAGTTCTTC.

J is TRBJ1-1 and V is TRBV30; D is perhaps TRBD1 (6 bases). Between the trimmed V and J ends, which lost 6 bases and 0 bases, there was a span of 17 bases. Germline V gene sequence: CDR1 GTSNPN, CDR2 SVGIG (reference sequence). The CDR3 extends over 15 amino acids. The CDR3 sequence: CACKTRRGLNTEAFF. CDR3 nucleotides: TGTGCCTGCAAAACCCGCAGGGGCCTGAACACTGAAGCTTTCTTT.

The rearrangement links TRBV9 to TRBJ2-7; TRBD1 matches 7 bases. Germline trimming cut 5 bases from V and 4 bases from J; bases unmatched to any gene: 6. Germline V lookup: CDR1 SGDLS, CDR2 YYNGEE. The length of the CDR3 is 13 residues. As DNA, the CDR3 is TGTGCCAGCAGTTCCGGGACAGATTACGAGCAGTACTTC. It encodes CASSSGTDYEQYF.

This chain joins TRBV6-5 and TRBJ2-7, with 9 positions matching TRBD1. The germline gives CDR1 MNHEY, CDR2 SVGAGI. J was trimmed by 2 bases and V by 6 bases; bases with no gene match: 5. This CDR3 is 14 amino acids long. The CDR3 bases are TGTGCCAGCAGACGAGGGACAGGGCCCTACGAGCAGTACTTC. Translated: CASRRGTGPYEQYF.